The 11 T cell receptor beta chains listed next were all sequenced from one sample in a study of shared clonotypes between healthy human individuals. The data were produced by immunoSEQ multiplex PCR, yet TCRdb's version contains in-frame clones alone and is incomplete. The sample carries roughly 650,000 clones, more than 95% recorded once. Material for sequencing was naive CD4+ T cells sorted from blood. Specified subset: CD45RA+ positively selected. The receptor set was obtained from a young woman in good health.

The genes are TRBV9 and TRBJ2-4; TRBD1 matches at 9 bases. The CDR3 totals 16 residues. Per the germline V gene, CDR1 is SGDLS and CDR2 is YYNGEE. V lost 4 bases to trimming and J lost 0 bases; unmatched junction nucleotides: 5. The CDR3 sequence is CASSPRTGEAKNIQYF. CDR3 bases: TGTGCCAGCAGCCCCCGGACAGGGGAAGCCAAAAACATTCAGTACTTC. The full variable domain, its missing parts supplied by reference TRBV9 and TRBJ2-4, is DSGVTQTPKHLITATGQRVTLRCSPRSGDLSVYWYQQSLDQGLQFLIQYYNGEERAKGNILERFSAQQFPDLHSELNLSSLELGDSALYFCASSPRTGEAKNIQYFGAGTRLSVL.

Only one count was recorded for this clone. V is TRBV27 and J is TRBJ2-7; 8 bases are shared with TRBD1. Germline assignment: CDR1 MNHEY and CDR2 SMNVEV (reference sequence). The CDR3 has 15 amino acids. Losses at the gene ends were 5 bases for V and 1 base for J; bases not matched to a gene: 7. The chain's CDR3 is CASSRRTGRSYEQYF. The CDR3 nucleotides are TGTGCCAGCAGTCGAAGGACAGGGAGGTCCTACGAGCAGTACTTC.

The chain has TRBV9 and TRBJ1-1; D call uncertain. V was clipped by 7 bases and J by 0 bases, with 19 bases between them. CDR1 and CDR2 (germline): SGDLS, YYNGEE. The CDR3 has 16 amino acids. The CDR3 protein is CASGPDTGRVNTEAFF. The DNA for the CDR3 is TGTGCCAGCGGACCGGATACCGGACGAGTGAACACTGAAGCTTTCTTT.

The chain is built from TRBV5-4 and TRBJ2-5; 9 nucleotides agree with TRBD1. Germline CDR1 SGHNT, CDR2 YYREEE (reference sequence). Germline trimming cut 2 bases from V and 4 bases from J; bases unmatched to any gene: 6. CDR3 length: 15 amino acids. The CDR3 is CASSFGDRVGETQYF. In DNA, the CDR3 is TGTGCCAGCAGCTTTGGGGACAGGGTGGGAGAGACCCAGTACTTC. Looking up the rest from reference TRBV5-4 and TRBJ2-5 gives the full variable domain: ETGVTQSPTHLIKTRGQQVTLRCSSQSGHNTVSWYQQALGQGPQFIFQYYREEENGRGNFPPRFSGLQFPNYSSELNVNALELDDSALYLCASSFGDRVGETQYFGPGTRLLVL.

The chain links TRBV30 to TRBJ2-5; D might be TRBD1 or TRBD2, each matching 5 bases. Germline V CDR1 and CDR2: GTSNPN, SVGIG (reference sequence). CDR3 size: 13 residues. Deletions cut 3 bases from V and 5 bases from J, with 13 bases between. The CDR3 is CAWRWGKGETQYF. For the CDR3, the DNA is TGTGCCTGGAGATGGGGGAAGGGTGAGACCCAGTACTTC.

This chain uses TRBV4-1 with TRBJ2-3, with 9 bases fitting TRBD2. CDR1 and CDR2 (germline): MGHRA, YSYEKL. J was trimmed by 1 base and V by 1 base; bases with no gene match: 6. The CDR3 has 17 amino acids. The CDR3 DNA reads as TGCGCCAGCAGCCAAGGGCCTCAGCGGGGGGGCACAGATACGCAGTATTTT. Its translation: CASSQGPQRGGTDTQYF.

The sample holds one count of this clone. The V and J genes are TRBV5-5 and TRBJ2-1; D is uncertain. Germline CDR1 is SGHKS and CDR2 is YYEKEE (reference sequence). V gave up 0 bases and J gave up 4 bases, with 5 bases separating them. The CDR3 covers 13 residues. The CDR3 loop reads CASSLVRYNEQFF. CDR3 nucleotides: TGTGCCAGCAGCTTGGTTCGGTACAATGAGCAGTTCTTC.

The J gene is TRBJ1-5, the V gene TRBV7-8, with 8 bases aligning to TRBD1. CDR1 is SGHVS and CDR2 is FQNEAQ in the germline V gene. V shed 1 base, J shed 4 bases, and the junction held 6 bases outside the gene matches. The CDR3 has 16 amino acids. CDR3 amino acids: CASSLETGARNQPQHF. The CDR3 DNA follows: TGTGCCAGCAGCTTAGAGACAGGGGCACGAAATCAGCCCCAGCATTTT.

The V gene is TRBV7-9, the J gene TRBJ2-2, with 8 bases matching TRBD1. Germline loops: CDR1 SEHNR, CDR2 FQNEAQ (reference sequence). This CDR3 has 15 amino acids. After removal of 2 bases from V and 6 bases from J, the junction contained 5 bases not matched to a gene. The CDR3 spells CASSLNTGGSGELFF. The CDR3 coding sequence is TGTGCCAGCAGCTTAAATACAGGGGGGTCCGGGGAGCTGTTTTTT.

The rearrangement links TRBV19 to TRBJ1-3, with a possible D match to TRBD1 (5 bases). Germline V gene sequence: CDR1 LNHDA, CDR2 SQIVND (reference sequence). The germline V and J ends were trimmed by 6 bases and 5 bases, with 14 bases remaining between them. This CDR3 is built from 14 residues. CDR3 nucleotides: TGTGCCAGTAGGGTCTGGGACGGACGAAACACCATATATTTT. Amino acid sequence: CASRVWDGRNTIYF.

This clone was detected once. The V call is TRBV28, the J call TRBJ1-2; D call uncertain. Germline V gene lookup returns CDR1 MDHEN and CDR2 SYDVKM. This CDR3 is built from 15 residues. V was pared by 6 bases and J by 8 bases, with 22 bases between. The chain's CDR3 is CASSLSPAVREGYTF. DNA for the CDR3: TGTGCCAGCAGCCTTTCCCCAGCTGTCCGGGAAGGCTACACCTTC.